The 12 T cell receptor beta chains given below trace back to one sample, sequenced in a study of T cell responses to AZD1222 COVID-19 vaccine. Only in-frame clones appear in the TCRdb table, and some are missing; sequencing was by immunoSEQ multiplex PCR. The sample lists about 130,000 clones, more than 90% seen once, with around 1.6% in the top ten. The sample here was peripheral blood, taken on day 0 of AZD1222 vaccination. These TCRs come from an adult in good health.

J is TRBJ2-4 and V is TRBV5-1; 14 bases map to TRBD2. The CDR3 covers 17 residues. V gave up 4 bases and J gave up 3 bases; unmatched junction bases: 6. The germline gives CDR1 SGHRS, CDR2 YFSETQ. CDR3 bases: TGCGCCAGCAGCCTCCAAGGGACTAGCGGGGGCAAAAACATTCAGTACTTC. It specifies CASSLQGTSGGKNIQYF.

The V gene is TRBV5-4, the J gene TRBJ1-2; possible D gene TRBD1, 5 bases. The CDR3 consists of 16 residues. Germline loops: CDR1 SGHNT, CDR2 YYREEE (reference sequence). V was trimmed by 0 bases and J by 5 bases, leaving 17 bases between them. CDR3 loop: CASSLEGVNRYYGYTF. The DNA of the CDR3 is TGTGCCAGCAGCTTGGAAGGGGTGAACCGTTATTATGGCTACACCTTC.

The rearrangement joins TRBV27 to TRBJ2-3; no clear D. The germline gives CDR1 MNHEY, CDR2 SMNVEV (reference sequence). The ends were cut back, 6 bases at V and 2 bases at J, with 9 bases in the middle. The CDR3 has 13 residues. The CDR3 protein is CASRRPYTDTQYF. The CDR3 DNA reads as TGTGCCAGCAGGCGACCGTACACAGATACGCAGTATTTT.

The chain employs TRBV10-3 and TRBJ1-5; no clear D gene. CDR3 length: 14 amino acids. Germline CDR1 reads ENHRY; CDR2 reads SYGVKD. V gave up 3 bases and J gave up 3 bases, with 9 bases separating them. The CDR3 DNA follows: TGTGCCATCAGTGACCACACCGTCAATCAGCCCCAGCATTTT. Its translation is CAISDHTVNQPQHF.

This clone was detected once. The chain recombines TRBV27 with TRBJ2-6, with 9 bases that match TRBD2. The CDR3 has 19 amino acids. Per germline, CDR1 MNHEY and CDR2 SMNVEV (reference sequence). Trimming at V came to 5 bases and at J to 1 base, leaving 12 bases not matched to a gene. CDR3: CASSLYLLAGFSGANVLTF. The CDR3 DNA reads TGTGCCAGCAGTCTGTACCTTCTAGCGGGATTTTCTGGGGCCAACGTCCTGACTTTC. The variable domain in full, with the rest retrieved from reference TRBV27 and TRBJ2-6, is EAQVTQNPRYLITVTGKKLTVTCSQNMNHEYMSWYRQDPGLGLRQIYYSMNVEVTDKGDVPEGYKVSRKEKRNFPLILESPSPNQTSLYFCASSLYLLAGFSGANVLTFGAGSRLTVL.

The rearrangement joins TRBV6-2 or TRBV6-3 to TRBJ2-1; 13 bases align to TRBD2. Unmatched junction bases numbered 7, after V lost 5 bases and J lost 9 bases. The CDR3 sequence is 15 residues long. Germline CDR1 MNHEY, CDR2 SVGEGT. For the CDR3, the DNA is TGTGCCAGCAGTCTCACTAGCGGGAGGGCCCCTGAGCAGTTCTTC. Residues: CASSLTSGRAPEQFF.

J is TRBJ1-1 and V is TRBV4-1; TRBD1 matches at 8 bases. The V gene's germline CDR1 is MGHRA and CDR2 YSYEKL. After removal of 0 bases from V and 0 bases from J, the junction contained 3 bases not matched to a gene. The CDR3 consists of 16 residues. The CDR3 DNA follows: TGCGCCAGCAGCCAAGATGGACAGGGTTTGAACACTGAAGCTTTCTTT. Translated: CASSQDGQGLNTEAFF.

V and J are TRBV24-1 and TRBJ2-7, with 8 bases fitting TRBD1. There are 14 residues in the CDR3. V shed 4 bases, J shed 3 bases, and the junction held 4 bases outside the gene matches. From germline, CDR1 is KGHDR and CDR2 SFDVKD. The CDR3 here is CATSDAGTGYEQYF. The CDR3 DNA follows: TGTGCCACCAGTGACGCCGGGACAGGCTACGAGCAGTACTTC.

This chain links TRBV11-3 with TRBJ1-1; D uncertain. CDR3 length: 13 amino acids. V was pared by 1 base and J by 10 bases, with 13 bases between. Germline V gives CDR1 SGHNT, CDR2 YENEEA. The CDR3 coding sequence is TGTGCCAGCAGCTTAGGGGTCGCAGAGGGAGCTTTCTTT. Protein product: CASSLGVAEGAFF.

The V gene is TRBV19, the J gene TRBJ1-3; D gene ambiguous. V dropped 5 bases and J dropped 0 bases, with 11 bases sitting between them. Per the germline V gene, CDR1 is LNHDA and CDR2 is SQIVND (reference sequence). The CDR3 contains 15 residues. CDR3 protein: CASSAAIHSGNTIYF. The CDR3 bases are TGTGCCAGTAGTGCAGCAATTCACTCTGGAAACACCATATATTTT.

About this clone itself: Distinct nucleotide sequences in the sample also encode this CDR3. V is TRBV4-2 and J is TRBJ1-4; D not resolved. Germline V gives CDR1 LGHNA, CDR2 YNFKEQ. Trimming left V 4 bases short and J 4 bases short, with 10 bases between. The CDR3 sequence is 14 residues long. The CDR3 here is CASSPDTLNEKLFF. The CDR3 bases are TGTGCCAGCAGCCCCGACACTCTTAATGAAAAACTGTTTTTT.

The chain couples TRBV6-5 to TRBJ2-7; 11 bases fit TRBD2. The germline gives CDR1 MNHEY, CDR2 SVGAGI. This CDR3 is built from 12 residues. The V and J ends lost 6 bases and 7 bases, in that order; junction bases with no gene match: 2. The CDR3 coding sequence is TGTGCCAGCAGGCGACTAGCGGGGGAGCAGTACTTC. The encoded protein is CASRRLAGEQYF.